These 32 T cell receptor beta chains came from one sample sequenced in a study of shared clonotypes between healthy human individuals. Here immunoSEQ multiplex PCR was the method, and the copy in TCRdb shows in-frame clones only, minus some. The table has some 580,000 clones, roughly 98% seen once. CD45RO-negative cells were positively selected for CCR7, leaving out terminally differentiated effector memory CD45RA+ cells. The specimen sequenced was naive CD8+ T cells sorted from blood. The receptors originated from a man aged 25-40 years in good health.

This clone was observed once. The rearrangement uses TRBV15 and TRBJ2-7, with D tentatively TRBD2 (6 bases). The CDR3 is 13 amino acids. CDR1 LNHNV and CDR2 YYDKDF come from the germline V gene (reference sequence). Between the trimmed V and J ends, which lost 0 bases and 5 bases, there was a span of 8 bases. The CDR3 region has the DNA TGTGCCACCAGCAGAGACCTAGCGAACGAGCAGTACTTC. It translates to CATSRDLANEQYF.

The chain uses TRBV29-1 and TRBJ2-5, with TRBD2 matching over 10 bases. There are 15 residues in the CDR3. The V gene's germline CDR1 is SQVTM and CDR2 ANQGSEA. With V trimmed by 4 bases and J by 5 bases, 10 bases remained unmatched. This chain's CDR3 is CSVVSLAGVLETQYF. The CDR3 nucleotides are TGCAGCGTTGTCTCCCTAGCGGGAGTTCTGGAGACCCAGTACTTC.

The J gene is TRBJ1-2, the V gene TRBV28; the D is unclear. There are 13 residues in the CDR3. Germline values: CDR1 MDHEN, CDR2 SYDVKM. The ends were cut back, 2 bases at V and 4 bases at J, with 8 bases in the middle. The CDR3 loop reads CASSLRGLYGYTF. CDR3 DNA sequence: TGTGCCAGCAGTTTACGTGGGCTCTATGGCTACACCTTC.

The chain is built from TRBV25-1 and TRBJ2-1; D perhaps matches TRBD2 (6 bases). This CDR3 spans 15 amino acids. Trimming shortened V by 4 bases and J by 3 bases, and 13 bases separated the two germline ends. Per germline, CDR1 MGHDK and CDR2 SYGVNS. The CDR3, as DNA: TGTGCCAGCAGTGGAGGTGCGGGATTCTACAATGAGCAGTTCTTC. It codes for CASSGGAGFYNEQFF.

This chain connects TRBV5-1 to TRBJ1-5, with 7 bases aligning to TRBD1. The germline V gene encodes CDR1 SGHRS and CDR2 YFSETQ. The V segment lost 0 bases and the J segment 4 bases; nucleotides outside the gene matches: 4. The CDR3 has 15 amino acids. CDR3: CASSLDPGQNQPQHF. In DNA form, the CDR3 reads TGCGCCAGCAGCTTGGATCCGGGACAGAATCAGCCCCAGCATTTT.

This chain uses TRBV11-2 with TRBJ2-4; tentative D call: TRBD1 (5 bases). The germline V and J ends were trimmed by 6 bases and 1 base, with 13 bases remaining between them. The CDR3 totals 15 residues. Germline CDR1 and CDR2: SGHAT and FQNNGV. CDR3 residues: CASSGQVGAKNIQYF. DNA for the CDR3: TGTGCCAGCAGTGGACAAGTTGGCGCCAAAAACATTCAGTACTTC.

The V call is TRBV7-8, the J call TRBJ2-7; TRBD1 is a possible D gene (7 bases). Germline values: CDR1 SGHVS, CDR2 FQNEAQ. The CDR3 is made up of 17 amino acids. The V and J ends lost 5 bases and 5 bases respectively, with 25 bases between them. CDR3 coding DNA: TGTGCCAGCAGCATTGGTGGAGGGGGCCATATACCGGACGAGCAGTACTTC. Translated: CASSIGGGGHIPDEQYF.

This chain links TRBV5-4 with TRBJ2-1; D is uncertain. CDR3 size: 12 residues. Germline V lookup: CDR1 SGHNT, CDR2 YYREEE (reference sequence). Trimming cost V 4 bases and J 5 bases, with 7 bases left between them. The chain's CDR3 is CASSLRHNEQFF. Here the CDR3 DNA reads TGTGCCAGCAGCCTAAGACACAATGAGCAGTTCTTC.

This clone showed up just once. The DNA for the CDR3 is TGTGCCAGCGCTGAACAGAACACCGGGGAGCTGTTTTTT. Protein product: CASAEQNTGELFF. The chain is built from TRBV7-2 and TRBJ2-2; D unresolved. Germline V CDR1 and CDR2: SGHTA, FQGNSA. The CDR3 contains 13 residues. Trimming left V 8 bases short and J 1 base short, with 8 bases between. The full variable domain, in which reference TRBV7-2 and TRBJ2-2 provide the parts outside the CDR3, is GAGVSQSPSNKVTEKGKDVELRCDPISGHTALYWYRQSLGQGLEFLIYFQGNSAPDKSGLPSDRFSAERTGGSVSTLTIQRTQQEDSAVYLCASAEQNTGELFFGEGSRLTVL.

The chain couples TRBV7-9 to TRBJ2-3; D gene unclear. Trimming cost V 1 base and J 2 bases, with 10 bases left between them. Germline V gene lookup returns CDR1 SEHNR and CDR2 FQNEAQ (reference sequence). The CDR3 contains 15 residues. CDR3 in amino acids: CASSLVGAATDTQYF. The CDR3, as DNA: TGTGCCAGCAGCTTAGTCGGTGCAGCCACAGATACGCAGTATTTT.

This chain links TRBV28 with TRBJ2-1; 8 nucleotides align to TRBD2. The CDR3 has 13 residues. The ends lost 5 bases at V and 5 bases at J; junction bases unmatched: 2. In germline, CDR1 is MDHEN, CDR2 SYDVKM. In DNA, the CDR3 is TGTGCCAGCAGTAAACTAGCGGACAATGAGCAGTTCTTC. Its protein product is CASSKLADNEQFF. Combining the CDR3 with reference TRBV28 and TRBJ2-1 gives the whole variable domain DVKVTQSSRYLVKRTGEKVFLECVQDMDHENMFWYRQDPGLGLRLIYFSYDVKMKEKGDIPEGYSVSREKKERFSLILESASTNQTSMYLCASSKLADNEQFFGPGTRLTVL.

This sequence joins TRBV9 and TRBJ2-3, with TRBD2 matching 7 bases. The CDR3 is 13 residues long. Trimming cost V 9 bases and J 0 bases; bases outside gene matches: 4. The germline gives CDR1 SGDLS, CDR2 YYNGEE. The DNA of the CDR3 is TGTGCCATTCCGACTAGCAGCACAGATACGCAGTATTTT. Translation: CAIPTSSTDTQYF.

This rearrangement joins TRBV7-8 to TRBJ1-4; TRBD1 might be the D (5 bases). The ends were cut back, 4 bases at V and 2 bases at J, with 8 bases in the middle. The CDR3 runs to 14 residues. Germline values: CDR1 SGHVS, CDR2 FQNEAQ. CDR3 in DNA: TGTGCCAGCAGCTCTCAGGGCACTAATGAAAAACTGTTTTTT. Translated, it gives CASSSQGTNEKLFF. The full variable domain, with the rest looked up from reference TRBV7-8 and TRBJ1-4, is GAGVSQSPRYKVAKRGQDVALRCDPISGHVSLFWYQQALGQGPEFLTYFQNEAQLDKSGLPSDRFFAERPEGSVSTLKIQRTQQEDSAVYLCASSSQGTNEKLFFGSGTQLSVL.

About this clone itself: This CDR3 is also generated by other DNA sequences in the sample. The chain carries TRBV13 and TRBJ2-7; D gene ambiguous. The CDR3 has 12 amino acids. Looked up from germline, CDR1 is PRHDT and CDR2 is FYEKMQ (reference sequence). Trimming stripped 3 bases from V and 1 base from J, with 4 bases between. The DNA for the CDR3 is TGTGCCAGCAGCTTGGGGTCCTACGAGCAGTACTTC. This gives the protein CASSLGSYEQYF.

V is TRBV7-8 and J is TRBJ2-3; a weak D match, TRBD1 (6 bases). V was pared by 9 bases and J by 4 bases, with 17 bases between. The CDR3 has 14 residues. Germline V lookup: CDR1 SGHVS, CDR2 FQNEAQ. The CDR3 nucleotides are TGTGCCAGTAGGGACACGACAGGCGCAGATACGCAGTATTTT. It translates to CASRDTTGADTQYF.

This chain connects TRBV29-1 to TRBJ1-1; D remains unclear. With 6 bases removed from V and 4 bases from J, the gap between germline ends came to 9 bases. The CDR3 totals 11 residues. Germline CDR1 is SQVTM and CDR2 is ANQGSEA. DNA of the CDR3: TGCAGCGTAACCCCGGGCACTGAAGCTTTCTTT. Protein: CSVTPGTEAFF.

V usage is TRBV7-9 and J usage is TRBJ2-3; TRBD1 is a possible D gene (6 bases). Trimming removed 4 bases from V and 5 bases from J, with 13 bases in between. Germline loops: CDR1 SEHNR, CDR2 FQNEAQ (reference sequence). CDR3 size: 14 residues. The DNA for the CDR3 is TGTGCCAGCAGCTACACAGGGCCTGGAGATACGCAGTATTTT. It translates to CASSYTGPGDTQYF.

The V gene is TRBV27, the J gene TRBJ2-7, with 7 positions matching TRBD1. V was clipped by 4 bases and J by 2 bases; unmatched bases: 11. The CDR3 covers 16 residues. The V gene's germline CDR1 is MNHEY and CDR2 SMNVEV (reference sequence). Written as DNA, the CDR3 is TGTGCCAGCAGTTCCCATCCGGGACAGATAGCCTACGAGCAGTACTTC. Protein product: CASSSHPGQIAYEQYF.

Note on this clone: Other DNA variants within this sample encode the same CDR3. J is TRBJ2-7 and V is TRBV7-9; D may be TRBD2 (6 bases). Trimming left V 3 bases short and J 1 base short, with 7 bases between. Germline CDR1 is SEHNR and CDR2 is FQNEAQ (reference sequence). This CDR3 region has 13 residues. CDR3 in DNA: TGTGCCAGCAGCTTGGACTATTCCTACGAGCAGTACTTC. It specifies CASSLDYSYEQYF.

This rearrangement joins TRBV27 to TRBJ2-3, with D possibly matching TRBD1 (5 bases). The CDR3 totals 13 residues. V lost 8 bases to trimming and J lost 8 bases, with 17 bases between them. Germline CDR1 is MNHEY and CDR2 is SMNVEV (reference sequence). DNA for the CDR3: TGTGCCAGCTCCCTAGGGGCCCCAGGTACGCAGTATTTT. Protein product: CASSLGAPGTQYF.

This clone was seen a single time. V is TRBV20-1 and J is TRBJ1-1; D remains unclear. The CDR3 totals 11 residues. V was cut by 5 bases and J by 11 bases, with 15 bases left in between. CDR1 and CDR2 (germline): DFQATT, SNEGSKA (reference sequence). CDR3 region: CSADAGYEAFF. CDR3 sequence (DNA): TGCAGTGCTGATGCTGGGTACGAGGCTTTCTTT.

The V gene is TRBV27, the J gene TRBJ2-2; D might be TRBD2 (5 bases). In germline, CDR1 is MNHEY, CDR2 SMNVEV (reference sequence). The CDR3 totals 16 residues. The V end was cut by 0 bases, the J end by 7 bases, with 15 bases between. This CDR3 reads CASSLSAPSRGGELFF. The CDR3 nucleotides read TGTGCCAGCAGTTTATCGGCGCCTTCCCGGGGCGGGGAGCTGTTTTTT.

V gene TRBV27 combines with J gene TRBJ2-4; D ambiguous. The germline V gene has CDR1 MNHEY and CDR2 SMNVEV (reference sequence). V was trimmed by 5 bases and J by 0 bases, leaving 11 bases between them. The CDR3 runs 15 residues. This CDR3 reads CASSPMDVAKNIQYF. In nucleotides, the CDR3 is TGTGCCAGCAGTCCCATGGACGTAGCCAAAAACATTCAGTACTTC.

J is TRBJ2-7 and V is TRBV27; D is ambiguous. The CDR3 is 13 amino acids. V lost 0 bases and J 6 bases, leaving 9 bases between the germline ends. The germline V gene encodes CDR1 MNHEY and CDR2 SMNVEV (reference sequence). This chain's CDR3 is CASSLSDRREQYF. CDR3 DNA: TGTGCCAGCAGTTTATCGGACCGTCGCGAGCAGTACTTC.

The V gene is TRBV7-2, the J gene TRBJ2-3, with 9 bases identical to TRBD1. Losses at the gene ends were 5 bases for V and 4 bases for J; bases not matched to a gene: 10. The germline V gene encodes CDR1 SGHTA and CDR2 FQGNSA. CDR3 length: 16 amino acids. DNA for the CDR3: TGTGCCAGCAGCCGCCCCCGGGACAGGGATGCAGATACGCAGTATTTT. Protein product: CASSRPRDRDADTQYF.

This sequence joins TRBV28 and TRBJ2-3; D may be TRBD2 (6 bases). V was clipped by 6 bases and J by 5 bases, with 9 bases between them. In germline, CDR1 is MDHEN, CDR2 SYDVKM. This CDR3 contains 12 residues. The CDR3: CASRPGLDTQYF. CDR3 sequence (DNA): TGTGCCAGCAGACCGGGACTAGATACGCAGTATTTT.

V gene TRBV19 combines with J gene TRBJ2-5; 7 bases agree with TRBD1. The germline CDR1 and CDR2 sequences are LNHDA and SQIVND (reference sequence). The CDR3 consists of 13 residues. V shed 5 bases and J 5 bases; nucleotides not matched to a gene: 5. The CDR3 sequence: CASSYRGGETQYF. The CDR3, as DNA: TGTGCCAGTAGTTACAGGGGCGGTGAGACCCAGTACTTC. The variable domain in full, with the rest retrieved from reference TRBV19 and TRBJ2-5, is DGGITQSPKYLFRKEGQNVTLSCEQNLNHDAMYWYRQDPGQGLRLIYYSQIVNDFQKGDIAEGYSVSREKKESFPLTVTSAQKNPTAFYLCASSYRGGETQYFGPGTRLLVL.

The chain recombines TRBV19 with TRBJ1-5, with a tentative D call TRBD1 (5 bases). Germline values: CDR1 LNHDA, CDR2 SQIVND (reference sequence). V was cut by 7 bases and J by 3 bases, with 16 bases left in between. This CDR3 is 15 amino acids long. CDR3 loop: CASTQGPITNQPQHF. The CDR3 coding sequence is TGTGCCAGTACCCAGGGCCCTATTACCAATCAGCCCCAGCATTTT.

The chain has TRBV27 and TRBJ2-3; 7 nucleotides align to TRBD2. Trimming cost V 4 bases and J 6 bases; bases outside gene matches: 13. Germline V gene sequence: CDR1 MNHEY, CDR2 SMNVEV (reference sequence). There are 16 residues in the CDR3. The CDR3 loop is CASSSSTGRSGDTQYF. The CDR3 DNA sequence: TGTGCCAGCAGTTCTTCTACCGGGAGGTCTGGTGATACGCAGTATTTT.

The genes are TRBV5-1 and TRBJ2-5, with TRBD1 matching 7 bases. V lost 4 bases and J lost 5; bases outside the gene matches: 20. Germline V gene sequence: CDR1 SGHRS, CDR2 YFSETQ. This CDR3 has 18 residues. CDR3 coding DNA: TGCGCCAGCAGCGTGGGGACAGCCCGAGTCCCGATTATCGAGACCCAGTACTTC. Protein: CASSVGTARVPIIETQYF.

CDR3 sequence reads: CASSLQGKGEQFF. CDR3 coding DNA: TGTGCCAGCAGTCTGCAGGGTAAGGGTGAGCAGTTCTTC. The chain has TRBV27 and TRBJ2-1; possibly TRBD1 for D (5 bases). The germline CDR1 and CDR2 sequences are MNHEY and SMNVEV (reference sequence). This CDR3 is built from 13 residues. Trimming removed 5 bases from V and 9 bases from J, with 14 bases in between.

The chain has TRBV27 and TRBJ2-2; D is unresolved. V lost 3 bases and J lost 3, with 8 bases in between. The CDR3 totals 14 residues. Germline V gene sequence: CDR1 MNHEY, CDR2 SMNVEV (reference sequence). CDR3 sequence: CASSLGVDTGELFF. CDR3 in DNA: TGTGCCAGCAGTTTGGGCGTGGACACCGGGGAGCTGTTTTTT.